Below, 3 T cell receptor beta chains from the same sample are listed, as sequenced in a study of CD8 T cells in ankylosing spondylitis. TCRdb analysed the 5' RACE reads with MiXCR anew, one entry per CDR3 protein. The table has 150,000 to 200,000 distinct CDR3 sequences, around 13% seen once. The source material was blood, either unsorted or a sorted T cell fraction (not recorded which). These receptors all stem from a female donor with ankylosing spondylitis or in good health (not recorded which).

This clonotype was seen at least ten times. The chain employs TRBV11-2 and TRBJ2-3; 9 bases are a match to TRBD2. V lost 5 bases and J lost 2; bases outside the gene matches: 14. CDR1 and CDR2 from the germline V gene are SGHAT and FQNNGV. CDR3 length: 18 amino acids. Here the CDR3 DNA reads TGTGCCAGCAGCCGGAACCCGACTAGCGGAACCTTCACAGATACGCAGTATTTT. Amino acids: CASSRNPTSGTFTDTQYF.

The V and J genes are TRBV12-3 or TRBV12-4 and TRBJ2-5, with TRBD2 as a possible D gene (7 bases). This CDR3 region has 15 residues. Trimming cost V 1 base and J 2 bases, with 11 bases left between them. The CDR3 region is CASSLEAGAQETQYF. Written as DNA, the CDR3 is TGTGCCAGCAGTTTAGAGGCGGGGGCTCAAGAGACCCAGTACTTC.

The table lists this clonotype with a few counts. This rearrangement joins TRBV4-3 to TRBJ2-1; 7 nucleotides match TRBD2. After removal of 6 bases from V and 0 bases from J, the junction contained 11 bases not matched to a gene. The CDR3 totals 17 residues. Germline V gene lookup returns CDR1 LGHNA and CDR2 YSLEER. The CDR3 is CASSWDYPPLSYNEQFF. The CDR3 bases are TGCGCCAGCAGTTGGGACTACCCCCCTCTCTCCTACAATGAGCAGTTCTTC.